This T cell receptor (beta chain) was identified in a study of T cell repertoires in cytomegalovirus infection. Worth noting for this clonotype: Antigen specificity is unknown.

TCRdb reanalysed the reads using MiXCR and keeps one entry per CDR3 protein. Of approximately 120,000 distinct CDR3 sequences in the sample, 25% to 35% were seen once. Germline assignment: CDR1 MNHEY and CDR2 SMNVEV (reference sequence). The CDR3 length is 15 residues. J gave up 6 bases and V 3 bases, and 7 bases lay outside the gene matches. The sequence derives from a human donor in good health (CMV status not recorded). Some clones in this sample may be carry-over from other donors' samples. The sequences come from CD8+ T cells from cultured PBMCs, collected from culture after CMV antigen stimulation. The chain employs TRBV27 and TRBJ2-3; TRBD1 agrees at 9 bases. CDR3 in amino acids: CASSFTGGLPDTQYF. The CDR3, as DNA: TGTGCCAGCAGTTTCACAGGGGGCCTACCGGATACGCAGTATTTT.